What follows are 28 T cell receptor beta chains derived from one specimen sequenced in a study of T cells expressing NK-cell markers. TCRdb reprocessed the 5' RACE reads; each CDR3 protein has one entry and no DNA is given. Its table lists 300,000 to 500,000 distinct CDR3 sequences. The specimen was blood T cells: a sorted CD56 or NKG2C T cell subset, CD4+ or CD8+ T cells, or bulk PBMC T cells (not recorded which). The receptors were sampled from a woman between 50 and 59 years old in good health.

CDR3 loop: CASSLAGWDEQFF. This chain connects TRBV5-5 to TRBJ2-1. Germline V gives CDR1 SGHKS, CDR2 YYEKEE (reference sequence). The CDR3 runs to 13 residues.

This chain connects TRBV20-1 to TRBJ2-3; TCRdb's D call of TRBD1 is untestable without DNA. The CDR3 has 17 amino acids. Germline CDR1 is DFQATT and CDR2 is SNEGSKA (reference sequence). CDR3 loop: CSATERRTGGSTDTQYF.

The chain couples TRBV12-3 or TRBV12-4 to TRBJ2-1; the TCRdb call, TRBD1, lacks DNA for checking. The CDR3 is made up of 14 amino acids. CDR3 residues: CASSLGDGGGEQFF.

The chain has TRBV28 and TRBJ2-2; with no DNA, the TCRdb D assignment of TRBD1 cannot be verified. The CDR3 sequence is 16 residues long. Germline V CDR1 and CDR2: MDHEN, SYDVKM. CDR3 protein: CASSYFTGANTGELFF.

The rearrangement links TRBV11-2 to TRBJ2-3; TCRdb proposes TRBD2, but this gene call is untestable without DNA. Germline values: CDR1 SGHAT, CDR2 FQNNGV. CDR3 length equals 16 residues. The CDR3 protein is CASSLEASGRTDTQYF.

The chain has TRBV14 and TRBJ2-7; TCRdb picks TRBD1, but there is no DNA to check that call. The CDR3 covers 13 residues. Germline V gene sequence: CDR1 SGHDN, CDR2 FVKESK. CDR3 amino acids: CASSLRVGYEQYF.

The chain links TRBV7-9 to TRBJ1-3; TCRdb designates TRBD1, a call that cannot be tested without DNA. Per the germline V gene, CDR1 is SEHNR and CDR2 is FQNEAQ (reference sequence). The CDR3 spans 16 residues. The CDR3 protein is CASSPYPAYSGNTIYF.

The gene calls are TRBV5-6 and TRBJ2-3. The CDR3 has 15 amino acids. Germline V CDR1 and CDR2: SGHDT, YYEEEE. The CDR3 is CASSLARRTEDTQYF.

V gene TRBV24-1 combines with J gene TRBJ2-5; TCRdb calls TRBD2, which cannot be checked without DNA. The CDR3 length is 16 residues. Germline-derived CDR1 and CDR2 are KGHDR and SFDVKD. This CDR3 reads CATSDTIADLQETQYF.

The chain uses TRBV7-3 and TRBJ1-1; TCRdb outputs TRBD1, but without DNA this stays unchecked. The CDR3 spans 14 residues. The germline V gene has CDR1 SGHTA and CDR2 FQGTGA. CDR3 in amino acids: CASSRGRSNTEAFF.

The chain is built from TRBV5-4 and TRBJ2-1; the TRBD2 assignment by TCRdb is unverifiable without DNA. This CDR3 is 15 amino acids long. Germline CDR1 is SGHNT and CDR2 is YYREEE (reference sequence). CDR3 protein: CASTGERTGDNEQFF.

The chain combines TRBV4-2 with TRBJ2-2. Per the germline V gene, CDR1 is LGHNA and CDR2 is YNFKEQ. This CDR3 comprises 17 residues. CDR3 region: CASSQVGRGANTGELFF.

V gene TRBV6-4 combines with J gene TRBJ1-2; the TRBD1 assignment by TCRdb is unverifiable without DNA. CDR1 and CDR2 (germline): MRHNA, SNTAGT. This CDR3 region has 11 residues. CDR3 region: CAAWTGDGYTF.

V gene TRBV14 combines with J gene TRBJ2-2. The germline V gene encodes CDR1 SGHDN and CDR2 FVKESK. The CDR3 has 13 residues. CDR3: CASSQVFTGELFF.

The V call is TRBV6-5, the J call TRBJ2-1. This CDR3 has 12 residues. Germline V gene data show CDR1 as MNHEY and CDR2 as SVGAGI. The CDR3 loop reads CASSSETSRQFF.

This sequence joins TRBV5-1 and TRBJ2-3; no DNA is available, so the TRBD1 call from TCRdb remains unchecked. This CDR3 is 12 amino acids long. Germline loops: CDR1 SGHRS, CDR2 YFSETQ. The CDR3 loop is CASSFGQGAQYF.

The chain uses TRBV29-1 and TRBJ2-1; the D call from TCRdb, TRBD2, cannot be confirmed without DNA. Germline V gives CDR1 SQVTM, CDR2 ANQGSEA. The CDR3 spans 18 residues. The CDR3 loop reads CSVVGASGRVSSYNEQFF.

The V and J genes are TRBV10-3 and TRBJ2-2; lacking DNA, the TRBD1 call made by TCRdb goes unchecked. The CDR3 has 15 residues. CDR1 is ENHRY and CDR2 is SYGVKD in the germline V gene. The CDR3 here is CAISEAGGYTGELFF.

The genes are TRBV4-1 and TRBJ2-1; TCRdb proposes TRBD1, but this gene call is untestable without DNA. There are 13 residues in the CDR3. CDR1 MGHRA and CDR2 YSYEKL come from the germline V gene. The CDR3 sequence is CASSQRRLGRTFF.

The CDR3 sequence: CASGFGTGGGTEAFF. This chain joins TRBV12-5 and TRBJ1-1; checking the TCRdb D call of TRBD1 is not possible without DNA. The CDR3 has 15 residues. Germline CDR1 reads LGHNT; CDR2 reads FRNRAP.

This chain connects TRBV3-1 to TRBJ1-4; the TCRdb call, TRBD1, lacks DNA for checking. The CDR3 has 12 residues. Germline V CDR1 and CDR2: LGHDT, YNNKEL (reference sequence). The CDR3: CASKVFGGKLFF.

CDR3 region: CASSSSGRTEAFF. The chain recombines TRBV5-1 with TRBJ1-1. The CDR3 length is 13 residues. CDR1 and CDR2 (germline): SGHRS, YFSETQ.

The chain joins TRBV11-3 to TRBJ2-4; TCRdb names TRBD1, which stays unverified in the absence of DNA. Germline-derived CDR1 and CDR2 are SGHNT and YENEEA. The CDR3 spans 16 residues. CDR3 sequence reads: CASSPRVAGPKNIQYF.

The gene calls are TRBV4-1 and TRBJ1-3. Germline lookup yields CDR1 MGHRA and CDR2 YSYEKL. The length of the CDR3 is 18 residues. This CDR3 is CASSPESRAAPSGNTIYF.

The chain is built from TRBV27 and TRBJ2-6; the D gene TCRdb calls, TRBD1, cannot be checked with no DNA. In germline, CDR1 is MNHEY, CDR2 SMNVEV (reference sequence). The CDR3 extends over 16 amino acids. CDR3: CASSFYTGTGANVLTF. The whole variable domain, filled in from reference TRBV27 and TRBJ2-6, reads EAQVTQNPRYLITVTGKKLTVTCSQNMNHEYMSWYRQDPGLGLRQIYYSMNVEVTDKGDVPEGYKVSRKEKRNFPLILESPSPNQTSLYFCASSFYTGTGANVLTFGAGSRLTVL.

The chain uses TRBV5-6 and TRBJ1-1. The CDR3 spans 14 residues. Germline V lookup: CDR1 SGHDT, CDR2 YYEEEE. The CDR3 protein is CASSFVRRNTEAFF.

The V gene is TRBV4-1, the J gene TRBJ2-3; TCRdb returns TRBD2, unconfirmable since there is no DNA. Looked up from germline, CDR1 is MGHRA and CDR2 is YSYEKL. This CDR3 region has 16 residues. The chain's CDR3 is CASKSLGLGLTDTQYF.

The J gene is TRBJ1-5, the V gene TRBV12-3 or TRBV12-4; TCRdb selects TRBD1, and the lack of DNA leaves this call unchecked. The CDR3 totals 15 residues. The CDR3 sequence is CASSLGPPANQPQHF.